Presented here are 19 T cell receptor beta chains from one specimen sequenced in a study of shared clonotypes between healthy human individuals. Produced via immunoSEQ multiplex PCR; TCRdb's table is partial and in-frame only. The repertoire includes over a million clones, over 95% of them detected once, and over 1% sits in the top ten. Sequenced sample: naive CD4+ T cells sorted from blood. Subset reported: CD45RA+ positively selected. The source is a man between 25 and 39 years old in good health.

This rearrangement joins TRBV29-1 to TRBJ1-2; D gene ambiguous. There are 13 residues in the CDR3. Trimming took off 4 bases at V and 5 bases at J, with 14 bases between the two ends. Per the germline V gene, CDR1 is SQVTM and CDR2 is ANQGSEA. In nucleotides, the CDR3 is TGCAGCGTTGTGGCTTTATTTCAATATGGCTACACCTTC. It codes for CSVVALFQYGYTF.

The chain has TRBV7-2 and TRBJ1-1, with TRBD1 as a possible D gene (6 bases). Germline CDR1 SGHTA, CDR2 FQGNSA. V lost 5 bases and J 3 bases, leaving 19 bases between the germline ends. CDR3 length: 16 amino acids. The CDR3 region is CASSPGTLIYHTEAFF. CDR3 nucleotide sequence: TGTGCCAGCAGCCCGGGGACACTGATATATCACACTGAAGCTTTCTTT.

The chain is built from TRBV27 and TRBJ1-5; 8 nucleotides align to TRBD1. The germline CDR1 and CDR2 sequences are MNHEY and SMNVEV (reference sequence). The CDR3 is made up of 14 amino acids. Germline trimming cut 5 bases from V and 4 bases from J; bases unmatched to any gene: 4. The CDR3 DNA sequence: TGTGCCAGCAGTCGACAGGGGTGGAATCAGCCCCAGCATTTT. This sequence encodes CASSRQGWNQPQHF.

V gene TRBV5-4 combines with J gene TRBJ2-1; TRBD1 matches 7 bases. J lost 1 base, V lost 4 bases, and 5 bases had no gene match. This CDR3 is built from 15 residues. Germline lookup yields CDR1 SGHNT and CDR2 YYREEE (reference sequence). CDR3 sequence (DNA): TGTGCCAGCAGCCATACAGGGGTTTCCTACAATGAGCAGTTCTTC. This sequence encodes CASSHTGVSYNEQFF.

The rearrangement uses TRBV27 and TRBJ2-1, with D possibly TRBD2 on 5 matching bases. Trimming stripped 7 bases from V and 6 bases from J, with 19 bases between. Germline values: CDR1 MNHEY, CDR2 SMNVEV (reference sequence). The CDR3 length is 15 residues. In nucleotides, the CDR3 is TGTGCCAGCATAAGGCAAGCCGGGAACTCCAATGAGCAGTTCTTC. Translated: CASIRQAGNSNEQFF.

The chain couples TRBV7-8 to TRBJ1-5; no definite D call. V lost 1 base to trimming and J lost 6 bases, with 13 bases between them. The CDR3 consists of 15 residues. Looked up from germline, CDR1 is SGHVS and CDR2 is FQNEAQ. CDR3 amino acids: CASSLGAGNGQPQHF. In DNA, the CDR3 is TGTGCCAGCAGCTTAGGGGCAGGAAACGGTCAGCCCCAGCATTTT. Full variable domain (rest looked up from reference TRBV7-8 and TRBJ1-5): GAGVSQSPRYKVAKRGQDVALRCDPISGHVSLFWYQQALGQGPEFLTYFQNEAQLDKSGLPSDRFFAERPEGSVSTLKIQRTQQEDSAVYLCASSLGAGNGQPQHFGDGTRLSIL.

The rearrangement joins TRBV5-5 to TRBJ1-2; D not resolved. Germline V gene lookup returns CDR1 SGHKS and CDR2 YYEKEE (reference sequence). Trimming shortened V by 0 bases and J by 7 bases, and 10 bases separated the two germline ends. The CDR3 loop spans 13 amino acids. The CDR3 sequence is CASSLVVTGGYTF. The CDR3 nucleotides read TGTGCCAGCAGCTTGGTCGTCACGGGTGGCTACACCTTC.

The gene calls are TRBV9 and TRBJ2-1, with 10 bases matching TRBD2. V gave up 1 base and J gave up 9 bases; unmatched junction bases: 7. CDR3 size: 15 residues. Germline V lookup: CDR1 SGDLS, CDR2 YYNGEE. The CDR3 protein is CASSVLASGSSEQFF. The DNA of the CDR3 is TGTGCCAGCAGCGTACTGGCTAGCGGGAGTAGTGAGCAGTTCTTC.

The chain employs TRBV6-5 and TRBJ1-5; tentative D call: TRBD1 (5 bases). The CDR3 is 15 amino acids. Germline lookup yields CDR1 MNHEY and CDR2 SVGAGI. Between the trimmed V and J ends, which lost 5 bases and 4 bases, there was a span of 15 bases. The CDR3 bases are TGTGCCAGCAGTACGTCAGGGCTTAGGAATCAGCCCCAGCATTTT. The encoded protein is CASSTSGLRNQPQHF.

The V and J genes are TRBV5-1 and TRBJ1-1; D is ambiguous. Trimming left V 2 bases short and J 4 bases short, with 6 bases between. CDR1 is SGHRS and CDR2 is YFSETQ in the germline V gene. The CDR3 loop spans 12 amino acids. CDR3 protein: CASSLRVTEAFF. The CDR3 DNA reads as TGCGCCAGCAGCTTACGGGTCACTGAAGCTTTCTTT.

This chain uses TRBV7-9 with TRBJ2-3, with D perhaps assigned TRBD1 or TRBD2 (5 bases each). CDR1 and CDR2 from the germline V gene are SEHNR and FQNEAQ (reference sequence). The V gene lost 5 bases and the J gene lost 3 bases, with 21 bases spanning the gap. The CDR3 contains 17 residues. CDR3: CASSPVRDLTGTDTQYF. The CDR3, as DNA: TGTGCCAGCAGCCCGGTCCGGGACCTCACCGGTACAGATACGCAGTATTTT.

The table lists this clone with a count of one. The chain recombines TRBV10-1 with TRBJ2-1; TRBD2 aligns across 8 bases. The CDR3 covers 13 residues. The J segment lost 9 bases and the V segment lost 6 bases, leaving 7 bases of the junction unmatched. The germline V gene has CDR1 WNHNN and CDR2 SYGVQD (reference sequence). The CDR3 protein is CASRSGSGGEQFF. The CDR3 DNA reads TGCGCCAGCAGGAGCGGGAGCGGAGGTGAGCAGTTCTTC.

In its sample, this clone was seen once. The chain is built from TRBV14 and TRBJ2-7; D is undetermined. Deletions cut 5 bases from V and 5 bases from J, with 13 bases between. This CDR3 has 13 residues. Germline V CDR1 and CDR2: SGHDN, FVKESK. The CDR3 nucleotides read TGTGCCAGCAGCAGGCGCTGGACGGACGAGCAGTACTTC. Amino acid sequence: CASSRRWTDEQYF.

On this clone: Other DNA sequences within the sample encode an identical CDR3. The V gene is TRBV11-3, the J gene TRBJ2-7, with unresolved D. This CDR3 comprises 12 residues. Per germline, CDR1 SGHNT and CDR2 YENEEA. Trimming took off 5 bases at V and 0 bases at J, with 5 bases between the two ends. CDR3 DNA sequence: TGTGCCAGCAGCCTGAACTCCTACGAGCAGTACTTC. This sequence encodes CASSLNSYEQYF.

V usage is TRBV6-5 and J usage is TRBJ1-2; unclear D gene. CDR1 MNHEY and CDR2 SVGAGI come from the germline V gene. CDR3 length: 16 amino acids. With 0 bases removed from V and 8 bases from J, the gap between germline ends came to 19 bases. CDR3 nucleotide sequence: TGTGCCAGCAGTTACTCGTGGGTAGGGCAGAACCGGGGCTACACCTTC. As protein: CASSYSWVGQNRGYTF.

The CDR3 loop is CASSVDIKSSYEQYF. The CDR3 region has the DNA TGTGCCAGCAGTGTGGACATAAAGAGCTCCTACGAGCAGTACTTC. V usage is TRBV6-6 and J usage is TRBJ2-7, with D tentatively TRBD1 (5 bases). V gave up 5 bases and J gave up 0 bases, with 14 bases separating them. This CDR3 comprises 15 residues. Germline-derived CDR1 and CDR2 are MNHNY and SVGAGI (reference sequence).

V gene TRBV28 combines with J gene TRBJ1-5; the D gene is possibly TRBD1 (6 bases). The length of the CDR3 is 14 residues. Germline lookup yields CDR1 MDHEN and CDR2 SYDVKM. With 7 bases removed from V and 3 bases from J, the gap between germline ends came to 13 bases. This CDR3 reads CASTSGQSNQPQHF. The CDR3 nucleotides are TGTGCCAGCACCAGTGGACAGTCCAATCAGCCCCAGCATTTT.

The chain carries TRBV25-1 and TRBJ1-1; 7 nucleotides line up with TRBD1. The CDR3 length is 15 residues. The junction had 6 bases not matched to a gene; V was cut back by 4 bases and J by 1 base. CDR1 is MGHDK, CDR2 SYGVNS, per germline. Here the CDR3 DNA reads TGTGCCAGCAGTGGCTGGGACAGCAAGAACACTGAAGCTTTCTTT. Translation: CASSGWDSKNTEAFF.

This rearrangement joins TRBV18 to TRBJ1-4; no clear D gene. The germline gives CDR1 KGHSH, CDR2 LQKENI. V was clipped by 2 bases and J by 4 bases, with 8 bases between them. CDR3 length: 14 amino acids. The CDR3 is CASSPASDNEKLFF. The CDR3 bases are TGTGCCAGCTCACCAGCGTCCGATAATGAAAAACTGTTTTTT.